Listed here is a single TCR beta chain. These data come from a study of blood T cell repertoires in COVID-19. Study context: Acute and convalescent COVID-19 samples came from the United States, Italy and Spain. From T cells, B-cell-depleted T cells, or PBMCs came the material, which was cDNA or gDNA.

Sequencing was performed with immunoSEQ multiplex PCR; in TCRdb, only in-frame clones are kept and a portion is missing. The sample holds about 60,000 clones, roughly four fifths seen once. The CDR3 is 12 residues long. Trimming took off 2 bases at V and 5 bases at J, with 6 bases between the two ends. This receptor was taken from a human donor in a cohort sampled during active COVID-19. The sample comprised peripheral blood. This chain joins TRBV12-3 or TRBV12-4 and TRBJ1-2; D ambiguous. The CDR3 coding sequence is TGTGCCAGCAGTTTATCCTCTTATGGCTACACCTTC. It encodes CASSLSSYGYTF.